What follows is one T cell receptor beta chain and its context. Its antigen is still unknown. The sample is drawn from a study of cytomegalovirus exposure and HLA in healthy donors. Study observations and caveats: Later analysis suggested links between common viral pathogens and several top significant clusters.

With 60 Vbeta and 13 Jbeta primers, the PCR was carried out. Sequencing used immunoSEQ multiplex PCR; TCRdb keeps in-frame clones, though not all of them. The sample carries about 170,000 clones, roughly 82% recorded once. These donors counted as nominally healthy when sampled, but unrecorded immune exposures were likely. The specimen sequenced was PBMCs. The clonotype comes from a girl aged 5 to 17 in good health and CMV-seropositive.

CDR3 sequence: CASSLTGGGATEAFF. The CDR3 coding sequence is TGCGCCAGCAGCTTAACAGGGGGCGGGGCCACTGAAGCTTTCTTT. The chain has TRBV5-1 and TRBJ1-1, with 9 bases that match TRBD1. The V and J ends lost 2 bases and 4 bases, in that order; junction bases with no gene match: 6. CDR3 length: 15 residues. Germline V lookup: CDR1 SGHRS, CDR2 YFSETQ.